This TCR beta chain was observed in a study of T-cell memory formation after mild COVID-19. From the 5' RACE reads, TCRdb called clonotypes with MiXCR, one entry per CDR3 protein. The table shows approximately 150,000 distinct CDR3 sequences, with roughly 6.3% occurring only once. The V end was cut by 2 bases, the J end by 8 bases, with 10 bases between. CDR1 and CDR2 from the germline V gene are MNHEY and SVGEGT. This CDR3 region has 13 residues. The V and J genes are TRBV6-2 or TRBV6-3 and TRBJ2-1; D is uncertain. What was sequenced was PBMCs or a T cell subset sorted from them (not recorded which). This receptor was identified in an adult woman who had mild COVID-19 (a few samples of this study predate the infection). Cell type and time point are not known. CDR3 amino acids: CASSYRPADEQFF. CDR3 nucleotides: TGTGCCAGCAGTTACCGTCCCGCTGATGAGCAGTTCTTC.